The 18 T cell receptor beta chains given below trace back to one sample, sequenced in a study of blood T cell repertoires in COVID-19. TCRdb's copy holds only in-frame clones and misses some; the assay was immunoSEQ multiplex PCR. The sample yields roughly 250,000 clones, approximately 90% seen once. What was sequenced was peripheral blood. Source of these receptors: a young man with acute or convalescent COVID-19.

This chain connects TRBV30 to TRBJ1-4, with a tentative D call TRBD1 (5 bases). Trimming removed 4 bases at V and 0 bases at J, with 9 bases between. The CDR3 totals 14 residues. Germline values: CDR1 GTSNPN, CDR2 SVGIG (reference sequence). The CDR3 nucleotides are TGTGCCTGGACCGGGGGGGCAACTAATGAAAAACTGTTTTTT. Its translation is CAWTGGATNEKLFF.

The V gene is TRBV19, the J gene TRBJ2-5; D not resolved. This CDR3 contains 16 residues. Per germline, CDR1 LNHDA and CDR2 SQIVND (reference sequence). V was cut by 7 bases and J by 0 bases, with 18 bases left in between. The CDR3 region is CASILPPQVNQETQYF. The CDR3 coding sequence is TGTGCCAGTATTCTTCCCCCGCAGGTCAACCAAGAGACCCAGTACTTC. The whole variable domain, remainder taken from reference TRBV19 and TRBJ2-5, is DGGITQSPKYLFRKEGQNVTLSCEQNLNHDAMYWYRQDPGQGLRLIYYSQIVNDFQKGDIAEGYSVSREKKESFPLTVTSAQKNPTAFYLCASILPPQVNQETQYFGPGTRLLVL.

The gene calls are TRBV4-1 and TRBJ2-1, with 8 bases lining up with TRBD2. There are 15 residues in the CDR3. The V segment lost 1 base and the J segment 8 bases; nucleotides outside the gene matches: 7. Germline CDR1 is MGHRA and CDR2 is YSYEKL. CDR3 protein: CASSQGEREIYEQFF. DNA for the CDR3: TGCGCCAGCAGCCAAGGGGAGCGGGAGATCTATGAGCAGTTCTTC.

CDR3 in amino acids: CASSLTRGRADTQYF. The CDR3 nucleotides read TGTGCCAGCAGCCTGACCCGAGGCAGGGCAGATACGCAGTATTTT. The J gene is TRBJ2-3, the V gene TRBV7-6, with a tentative D call TRBD1 (5 bases). V was pared by 5 bases and J by 4 bases, with 16 bases between. The CDR3 consists of 15 residues. Germline lookup yields CDR1 SGHVS and CDR2 FNYEAQ.

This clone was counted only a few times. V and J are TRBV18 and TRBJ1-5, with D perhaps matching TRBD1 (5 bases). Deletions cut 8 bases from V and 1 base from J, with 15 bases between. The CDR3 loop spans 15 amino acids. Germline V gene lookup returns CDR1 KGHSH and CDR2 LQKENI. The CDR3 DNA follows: TGTGCCAGCACTACCACCGCAGGGAGCAATCAGCCCCAGCATTTT. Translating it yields CASTTTAGSNQPQHF. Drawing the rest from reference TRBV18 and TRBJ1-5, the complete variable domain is NAGVMQNPRHLVRRRGQEARLRCSPMKGHSHVYWYRQLPEEGLKFMVYLQKENIIDESGMPKERFSAEFPKEGPSILRIQQVVRGDSAAYFCASTTTAGSNQPQHFGDGTRLSIL.

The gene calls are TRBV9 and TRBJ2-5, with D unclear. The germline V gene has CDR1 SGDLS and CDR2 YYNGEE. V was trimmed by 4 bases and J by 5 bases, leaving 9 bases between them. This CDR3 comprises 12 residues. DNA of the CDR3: TGTGCCAGCAGCAACAGTTGGGAGACCCAGTACTTC. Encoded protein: CASSNSWETQYF.

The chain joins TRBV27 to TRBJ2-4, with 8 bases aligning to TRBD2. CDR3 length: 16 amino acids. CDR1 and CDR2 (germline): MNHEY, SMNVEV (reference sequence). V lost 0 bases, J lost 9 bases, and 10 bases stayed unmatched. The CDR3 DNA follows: TGTGCCAGCAGTTTATCGTCCCCGGGACTAGATTTCATTCAGTACTTC. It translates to CASSLSSPGLDFIQYF.

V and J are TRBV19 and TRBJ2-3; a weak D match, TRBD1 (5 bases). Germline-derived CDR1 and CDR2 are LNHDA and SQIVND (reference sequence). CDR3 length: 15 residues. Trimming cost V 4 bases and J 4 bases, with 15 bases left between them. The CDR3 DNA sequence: TGTGCCAGTAGTAGACAGTCTATAGTCGCAGATACGCAGTATTTT. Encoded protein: CASSRQSIVADTQYF.

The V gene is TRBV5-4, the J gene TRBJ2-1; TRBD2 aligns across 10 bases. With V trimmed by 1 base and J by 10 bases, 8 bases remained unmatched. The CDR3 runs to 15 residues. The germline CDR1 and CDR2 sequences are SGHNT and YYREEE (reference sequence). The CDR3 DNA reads TGTGCCAGCAGCTTGAATCTAGCGGGGGCGCAGGAGCAGTTCTTC. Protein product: CASSLNLAGAQEQFF.

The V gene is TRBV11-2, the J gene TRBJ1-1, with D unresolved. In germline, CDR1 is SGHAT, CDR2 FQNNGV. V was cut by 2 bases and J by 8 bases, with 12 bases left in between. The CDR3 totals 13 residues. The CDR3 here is CASSLPTRREAFF. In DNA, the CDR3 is TGTGCCAGCAGCTTACCTACTCGGAGGGAAGCTTTCTTT.

Here the CDR3 DNA reads TGTGCCAGCAGTTCGGACAGCTATGGCTACACCTTC. It is translated as CASSSDSYGYTF. The chain joins TRBV28 to TRBJ1-2, with D possibly matching TRBD1 (6 bases). Germline V gene data show CDR1 as MDHEN and CDR2 as SYDVKM. V shed 4 bases and J shed 4 bases, with 7 bases lying between them. The CDR3 length is 12 residues.

Here the CDR3 reads CASRLRGTSRANTEAFF. The CDR3 nucleotides read TGTGCCAGCCGGTTGCGGGGGACCTCGAGGGCTAACACTGAAGCTTTCTTT. The chain carries TRBV27 and TRBJ1-1, with D possibly matching TRBD1 (5 bases). The CDR3 length is 17 residues. The germline V gene has CDR1 MNHEY and CDR2 SMNVEV (reference sequence). The V end was cut by 8 bases, the J end by 2 bases, with 24 bases between.

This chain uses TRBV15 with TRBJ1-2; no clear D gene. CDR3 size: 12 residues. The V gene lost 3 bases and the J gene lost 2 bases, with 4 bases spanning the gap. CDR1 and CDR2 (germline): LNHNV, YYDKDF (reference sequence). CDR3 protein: CATSRANYGYTF. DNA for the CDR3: TGTGCCACCAGCAGGGCAAACTATGGCTACACCTTC.

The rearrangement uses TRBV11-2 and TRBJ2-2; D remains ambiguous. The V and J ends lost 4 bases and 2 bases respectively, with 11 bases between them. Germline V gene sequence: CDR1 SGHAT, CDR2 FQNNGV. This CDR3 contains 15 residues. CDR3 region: CASSSLSGNTGELFF. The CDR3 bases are TGTGCCAGCAGCTCACTGAGTGGTAACACCGGGGAGCTGTTTTTT. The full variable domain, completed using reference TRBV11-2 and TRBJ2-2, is EAGVAQSPRYKIIEKRQSVAFWCNPISGHATLYWYQQILGQGPKLLIQFQNNGVVDDSQLPKDRFSAERLKGVDSTLKIQPAKLEDSAVYLCASSSLSGNTGELFFGEGSRLTVL.

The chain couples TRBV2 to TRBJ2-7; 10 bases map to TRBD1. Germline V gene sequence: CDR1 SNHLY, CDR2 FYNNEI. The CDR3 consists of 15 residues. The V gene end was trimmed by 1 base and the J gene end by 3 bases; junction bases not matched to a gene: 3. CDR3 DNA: TGTGCCAGCAGTGAAGGACAGGGGGCCAACTACGAGCAGTACTTC. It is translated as CASSEGQGANYEQYF.

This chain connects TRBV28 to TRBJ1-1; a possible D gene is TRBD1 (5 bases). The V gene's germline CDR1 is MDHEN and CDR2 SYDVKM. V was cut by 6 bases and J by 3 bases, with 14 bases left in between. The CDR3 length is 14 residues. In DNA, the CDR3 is TGTGCCAGCAGAACGGGGGTTTACTACACTGAAGCTTTCTTT. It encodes CASRTGVYYTEAFF.

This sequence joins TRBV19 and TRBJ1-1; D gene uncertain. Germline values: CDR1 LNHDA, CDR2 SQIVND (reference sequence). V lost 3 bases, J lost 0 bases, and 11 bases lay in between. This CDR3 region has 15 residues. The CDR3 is CASSIVHSLNTEAFF. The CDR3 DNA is TGTGCCAGTAGTATTGTGCACAGTCTGAACACTGAAGCTTTCTTT.

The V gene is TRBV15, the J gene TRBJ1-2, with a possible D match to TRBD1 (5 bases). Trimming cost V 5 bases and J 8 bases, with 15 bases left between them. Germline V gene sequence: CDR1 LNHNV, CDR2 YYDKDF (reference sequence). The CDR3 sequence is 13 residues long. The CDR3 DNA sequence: TGTGCCACCAGCGTGAACTACCGGGGGGGCTACACCTTC. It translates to CATSVNYRGGYTF.